This record covers a single T cell receptor (beta chain). The investigators sampled blood at baseline, at cycle 4 day 1, and at cycle 7 day 1. This entry belongs to a study of OX40 agonist ivuxolimab in advanced cancers. Across the whole study: A history of anti-PD-1, anti-PD-L1 or anti-CTLA-4 therapy was acceptable, and approximately 40% had some. Partial responses occurred in three patients (one hepatocellular carcinoma, two cutaneous melanoma).

Assay used: immunoSEQ multiplex PCR; TCRdb lists only in-frame clones, some missing. The sample contains tens of thousands of clones, around 85% of which appear only once. The CDR3 has 15 amino acids. Trimming pared 7 bases from V and 2 bases from J, leaving 17 bases between. Germline CDR1 is MNHEY and CDR2 is SVGAGI. The receptor was isolated from an adult with an advanced solid tumor such as melanoma, head and neck, liver or kidney cancer. The chain recombines TRBV6-5 with TRBJ2-5; D unresolved. Sequences were derived from CD4+ or CD8+ T cells sorted from blood, sampled in a trial of the OX40 agonist ivuxolimab. As DNA, the CDR3 is TGTGCCAGCACTCCGAGATGGGTACAACAAGAGACCCAGTACTTC. Translation: CASTPRWVQQETQYF.